What follows are 27 T cell receptor beta chains derived from one specimen sequenced in a study of blood T cell repertoires in COVID-19. The protocol was immunoSEQ multiplex PCR, while the TCRdb copy is restricted to in-frame clones and leaves out a portion. The profile shows 200,000 or so clones, 80% to 85% of them singletons. Sequenced material: PBMCs or T cells enriched from blood (not recorded which). These receptors were taken from a man aged 40-49 years who had recovered from COVID-19.

DNA for the CDR3: TGTGCCAGCAGTTCCCGACCCGGTCGGAGTGGCTACACCTTC. Protein sequence: CASSSRPGRSGYTF. J is TRBJ1-2 and V is TRBV28; D call uncertain. Per germline, CDR1 MDHEN and CDR2 SYDVKM. Trimming took off 4 bases at V and 7 bases at J, with 16 bases between the two ends. This CDR3 is built from 14 residues.

V is TRBV30 and J is TRBJ2-3, with 9 bases identical to TRBD2. The ends lost 0 bases at V and 2 bases at J; junction bases unmatched: 3. Germline V lookup: CDR1 GTSNPN, CDR2 SVGIG (reference sequence). The CDR3 has 15 residues. In DNA, the CDR3 is TGTGCCTGGAGTGTAGCGGGGGGCCTCACAGATACGCAGTATTTT. Translated: CAWSVAGGLTDTQYF. Complete variable domain (other parts from reference TRBV30 and TRBJ2-3): SQTIHQWPATLVQPVGSPLSLECTVEGTSNPNLYWYRQAAGRGLQLLFYSVGIGQISSEVPQNLSASRPQDRQFILSSKKLLLSDSGFYLCAWSVAGGLTDTQYFGPGTRLTVL.

This rearrangement joins TRBV2 to TRBJ1-2, with 12 bases that match TRBD1. V shed 6 bases and J 3 bases; nucleotides not matched to a gene: 5. There are 15 residues in the CDR3. CDR1 is SNHLY, CDR2 FYNNEI, per germline. The CDR3 sequence: CASRKGQGAHYGYTF. CDR3 nucleotide sequence: TGTGCCAGCAGGAAGGGACAGGGGGCGCACTATGGCTACACCTTC.

The J gene is TRBJ2-7, the V gene TRBV18, with no clear D. Germline CDR1 and CDR2: KGHSH and LQKENI. Trimming left V 2 bases short and J 5 bases short, with 10 bases between. CDR3 length: 13 amino acids. The CDR3 DNA follows: TGTGCCAGCTCACCAAGCAGGTCCGACGAGCAGTACTTC. It is translated as CASSPSRSDEQYF.

V gene TRBV6-2 or TRBV6-3 combines with J gene TRBJ1-2; 9 bases are a match to TRBD1. In germline, CDR1 is MNHEY, CDR2 SVGEGT. Trimming took 4 bases from V and 9 from J; bases not matched to a gene: 9. This CDR3 is built from 14 residues. CDR3 amino acids: CASSSGTGWESYTF. CDR3 nucleotides: TGTGCCAGCAGTTCCGGGACAGGGTGGGAGAGCTACACCTTC.

The CDR3 DNA sequence: TGTGCCAGCAGCTTAGAGTGGGGAGGGGGCTACACCTTC. Translating it yields CASSLEWGGGYTF. J is TRBJ1-2 and V is TRBV7-3; D is unclear. V was pared by 2 bases and J by 8 bases, with 12 bases between. The germline V gene encodes CDR1 SGHTA and CDR2 FQGTGA. This CDR3 is built from 13 residues. Variable domain in full (rest from reference TRBV7-3 and TRBJ1-2): GAGVSQTPSNKVTEKGKYVELRCDPISGHTALYWYRQSLGQGPEFLIYFQGTGAADDSGLPNDRFFAVRPEGSVSTLKIQRTERGDSAVYLCASSLEWGGGYTFGSGTRLTVV.

V and J are TRBV2 and TRBJ2-7; D ambiguous. Germline CDR1 SNHLY, CDR2 FYNNEI. V gave up 6 bases and J gave up 2 bases, with 8 bases separating them. The CDR3 loop spans 12 amino acids. The CDR3 DNA sequence: TGTGCCAGCAGCCGCGACACCTACGAGCAGTACTTC. Translation: CASSRDTYEQYF. The full variable domain, in which reference TRBV2 and TRBJ2-7 provide the parts outside the CDR3, is EPEVTQTPSHQVTQMGQEVILRCVPISNHLYFYWYRQILGQKVEFLVSFYNNEISEKSEIFDDQFSVERPDGSNFTLKIRSTKLEDSAMYFCASSRDTYEQYFGPGTRLTVT.

J is TRBJ2-7 and V is TRBV30; 9 positions match TRBD1. V trimming: 4 bases; J trimming: 0 bases; junction bases outside the gene matches: 1. The germline V gene has CDR1 GTSNPN and CDR2 SVGIG (reference sequence). The CDR3 totals 13 residues. DNA for the CDR3: TGTGCCTGGAACAGGGGGCTCTCCTACGAGCAGTACTTC. Amino acids: CAWNRGLSYEQYF.

The rearrangement uses TRBV5-8 and TRBJ2-2, with D possibly being TRBD2 (5 bases). From germline, CDR1 is SGHTS and CDR2 YDEGEE. The CDR3 extends over 14 amino acids. With 4 bases removed from V and 1 base from J, the gap between germline ends came to 8 bases. In DNA form, the CDR3 reads TGTGCCAGCAGCCGGGCGGGGAACACCGGGGAGCTGTTTTTT. Translating gives CASSRAGNTGELFF.

The rearrangement links TRBV5-4 to TRBJ1-1, with D possibly matching TRBD1 (5 bases). CDR1 and CDR2 (germline): SGHNT, YYREEE (reference sequence). The CDR3 has 16 residues. V lost 4 bases, J lost 0 bases, and 16 bases lay in between. The CDR3 region is CASSPLREGMNTEAFF. CDR3 nucleotide sequence: TGTGCCAGCAGCCCCCTAAGGGAGGGGATGAACACTGAAGCTTTCTTT.

This clone was detected a few times. The genes are TRBV7-9 and TRBJ1-2, with D uncertain. Trimming shortened V by 1 base and J by 5 bases, and 14 bases separated the two germline ends. CDR3 length: 15 residues. Germline loops: CDR1 SEHNR, CDR2 FQNEAQ (reference sequence). The CDR3 DNA follows: TGTGCCAGCAGCTTAGGAACAGCTCCTCGTTATGGCTACACCTTC. Translating it yields CASSLGTAPRYGYTF.

The gene calls are TRBV5-5 and TRBJ1-1, with TRBD1 matching 10 bases. Unmatched junction bases numbered 5, after V lost 4 bases and J lost 5 bases. The CDR3 contains 14 residues. Germline CDR1 is SGHKS and CDR2 is YYEKEE (reference sequence). The CDR3 sequence is CASSPGQGETEAFF. CDR3 DNA: TGTGCCAGCAGCCCCGGACAGGGGGAAACTGAAGCTTTCTTT.

The rearrangement joins TRBV30 to TRBJ1-2; no firm D call. V gave up 2 bases and J gave up 4 bases, with 8 bases separating them. Germline values: CDR1 GTSNPN, CDR2 SVGIG (reference sequence). This CDR3 is 12 amino acids long. The CDR3 sequence: CAWSPGSYGYTF. The CDR3 bases are TGTGCCTGGAGTCCGGGGAGCTATGGCTACACCTTC.

This chain joins TRBV28 and TRBJ1-1, with 8 bases fitting TRBD1. The V gene's germline CDR1 is MDHEN and CDR2 SYDVKM. Unmatched junction bases numbered 6, after V lost 5 bases and J lost 7 bases. The CDR3 covers 13 residues. This CDR3 is CASSDRQGIEAFF. The CDR3 coding sequence is TGTGCCAGCAGTGACCGACAGGGGATTGAAGCTTTCTTT.

The chain carries TRBV9 and TRBJ1-5; tentatively, D is TRBD1 (6 bases). The CDR3 spans 14 residues. V lost 4 bases, J lost 5 bases, and 13 bases lay in between. In germline, CDR1 is SGDLS, CDR2 YYNGEE. Here the CDR3 reads CASSPLGGDQPQHF. DNA of the CDR3: TGTGCCAGCAGCCCCTTAGGGGGGGATCAGCCCCAGCATTTT.

The gene calls are TRBV19 and TRBJ2-1, with D possibly matching TRBD1 (7 bases). Germline V gene sequence: CDR1 LNHDA, CDR2 SQIVND (reference sequence). Trimming took off 6 bases at V and 7 bases at J, with 13 bases between the two ends. This CDR3 has 13 amino acids. CDR3 nucleotides: TGTGCCAGTAGGGAGACAGGGAGGAATGAGCAGTTCTTC. Translated, it gives CASRETGRNEQFF.

This clone has more than one count but fewer than ten. The J gene is TRBJ2-7, the V gene TRBV11-2; 7 positions match TRBD1. This CDR3 has 15 amino acids. J lost 3 bases, V lost 1 base, and 6 bases had no gene match. Germline lookup yields CDR1 SGHAT and CDR2 FQNNGV. CDR3 region: CASSLGQGSLYEQYF. CDR3 DNA sequence: TGTGCCAGCAGCTTAGGACAGGGCAGCCTCTACGAGCAGTACTTC. Variable domain in full (rest from reference TRBV11-2 and TRBJ2-7): EAGVAQSPRYKIIEKRQSVAFWCNPISGHATLYWYQQILGQGPKLLIQFQNNGVVDDSQLPKDRFSAERLKGVDSTLKIQPAKLEDSAVYLCASSLGQGSLYEQYFGPGTRLTVT.

This clone has just one count. The J gene is TRBJ1-1, the V gene TRBV18, with 7 bases lining up with TRBD1. V was pared by 1 base and J by 12 bases, with 8 bases of the junction left unmatched. Germline V CDR1 and CDR2: KGHSH, LQKENI. This CDR3 spans 13 amino acids. The CDR3 sequence is CASSPQGDSTSFF. The DNA for the CDR3 is TGTGCCAGCTCACCACAGGGGGACAGTACCTCTTTCTTT.

The chain uses TRBV6-5 and TRBJ2-5, with 7 bases identical to TRBD1. Per germline, CDR1 MNHEY and CDR2 SVGAGI. This CDR3 is 14 amino acids long. The J segment lost 0 bases and the V segment lost 6 bases, leaving 4 bases of the junction unmatched. In DNA, the CDR3 is TGTGCCAGCAGCGTGGACAGGTACCAAGAGACCCAGTACTTC. It specifies CASSVDRYQETQYF.

The CDR3 reads CAISEGGGWAQYF. In nucleotides, the CDR3 is TGTGCCATCAGTGAGGGGGGAGGTTGGGCGCAGTATTTT. This chain links TRBV10-3 with TRBJ2-3; weak D call: TRBD2 (6 bases). This CDR3 contains 13 residues. Germline V lookup: CDR1 ENHRY, CDR2 SYGVKD. The V end was cut by 2 bases, the J end by 10 bases, with 13 bases between.

The chain is built from TRBV5-1 and TRBJ2-6, with D possibly matching TRBD1 (5 bases). CDR3 length equals 14 residues. Germline-derived CDR1 and CDR2 are SGHRS and YFSETQ. The V end was cut by 7 bases, the J end by 4 bases, with 12 bases between. The CDR3 spells CASSDSTGANVLTF. Written as DNA, the CDR3 is TGCGCCAGCTCCGACAGTACCGGGGCCAACGTCCTGACTTTC.

The chain carries TRBV5-6 and TRBJ2-1, with 7 positions matching TRBD2. With V trimmed by 0 bases and J by 4 bases, 4 bases remained unmatched. This CDR3 is built from 15 residues. Germline V gene lookup returns CDR1 SGHDT and CDR2 YYEEEE. CDR3 protein: CASSLDPSGYNEQFF. The CDR3 nucleotides read TGTGCCAGCAGCTTGGATCCTAGCGGTTACAATGAGCAGTTCTTC.

The V and J genes are TRBV3-1 (or the pseudogene TRBV3-2) and TRBJ1-2, with 7 bases that match TRBD1. This CDR3 contains 12 residues. The germline CDR1 and CDR2 sequences are LGHDT and YNNKEL (reference sequence). J lost 8 bases, V lost 4 bases, and 4 bases had no gene match. The CDR3 DNA follows: TGTGCCAGCAGCCCAGGGGGAAAAGGCTACACCTTC. It encodes CASSPGGKGYTF.

The chain carries TRBV7-2 and TRBJ2-3; TRBD2 agrees at 8 bases. J was trimmed by 2 bases and V by 2 bases; bases with no gene match: 6. CDR1 and CDR2 from the germline V gene are SGHTA and FQGNSA. The CDR3 totals 16 residues. CDR3 nucleotide sequence: TGTGCCAGCAGCTTATCCGCGGGGGGCTTCACAGATACGCAGTATTTT. As protein: CASSLSAGGFTDTQYF. Based on the CDR3 plus reference TRBV7-2 and TRBJ2-3, the full variable domain is GAGVSQSPSNKVTEKGKDVELRCDPISGHTALYWYRQSLGQGLEFLIYFQGNSAPDKSGLPSDRFSAERTGGSVSTLTIQRTQQEDSAVYLCASSLSAGGFTDTQYFGPGTRLTVL.

V is TRBV4-1 and J is TRBJ2-5; D remains ambiguous. Germline CDR1 MGHRA, CDR2 YSYEKL. The CDR3 is 14 amino acids. V gave up 1 base and J gave up 1 base, with 7 bases separating them. The CDR3 region is CASSQGAIQETQYF. The CDR3 region has the DNA TGCGCCAGCAGCCAAGGGGCGATCCAAGAGACCCAGTACTTC.

The chain employs TRBV11-2 and TRBJ2-1; 7 nucleotides agree with TRBD2. CDR3 length: 13 residues. The germline V gene encodes CDR1 SGHAT and CDR2 FQNNGV. The ends lost 4 bases at V and 10 bases at J; junction bases unmatched: 7. The DNA of the CDR3 is TGTGCCAGCAGCTCACCGCGGGGGAAGGAGCAGTTCTTC. Its protein product is CASSSPRGKEQFF.

The rearrangement uses TRBV9 and TRBJ2-1; TRBD2 aligns across 8 bases. The CDR3 has 15 residues. Trimming at V came to 0 bases and at J to 5 bases, leaving 4 bases not matched to a gene. Looked up from germline, CDR1 is SGDLS and CDR2 is YYNGEE. CDR3 nucleotides: TGTGCCAGCAGCGTAGACGGGGGGGCCCACAATGAGCAGTTCTTC. Translation gives CASSVDGGAHNEQFF.